The rows below give T cell receptor beta chains drawn from one sample of a study of T cells in Graves' hyperthyroidism and ophthalmopathy. Using its own MiXCR run on the multiplex PCR reads, TCRdb lists one record per CDR3 protein. This table has about 840,000 distinct CDR3 sequences, 35% to 45% appearing once. Sequencing was performed on blood. The receptors originated from a man younger than 35 with Graves' hyperthyroidism. CDR3s include the opening cysteine and the closing phenylalanine or tryptophan. Fields, in order: J gene, V gene, D gene, clone size, CDR3 protein, CDR3 DNA. D genes are given only for firm matches. The size entry is marked missing in some rows and otherwise reads once, few, many or a size class.

>TRBJ2-5|TRBV12-3/TRBV12-4|.|.
CASSFWAYEETQYF
TGTGCCAGCAGTTTTTGGGCCTACGAAGAGACCCAGTACTTC
>TRBJ2-5|TRBV9|TRBD2|.
CASSHRRGTSGETQYF
TGTGCCAGCAGCCATCGAAGGGGGACTAGTGGCGAGACCCAGTACTTC
>TRBJ2-7|TRBV19|.|many
CASSAGSSYEQYF
TGTGCCAGTAGTGCAGGGAGCTCCTACGAGCAGTACTTC
>TRBJ2-7|TRBV7-2|.|.
CASSPWTSMYF
TGTGCCAGCAGCCCATGGACGTCGATGTACTTC
>TRBJ2-1|TRBV2|TRBD2|.
CASSVGTNYNEQFF
TGTGCCAGCAGTGTGGGGACTAACTACAATGAGCAGTTCTTC
>TRBJ2-2|TRBV9|.|.
CASSVDGVNTGELFF
TGTGCCAGCAGCGTAGATGGTGTGAACACCGGGGAGCTGTTTTTT
>TRBJ2-7|TRBV7-2|.|.
CASSSGLNTGELYF
TGTGCCAGCAGCTCGGGACTGAACACCGGGGAGCTGTACTTC
>TRBJ2-7|TRBV7-9|.|.
CASSRTRDGSSYEQYF
TGTGCCAGCAGCCGAACCCGGGACGGGAGCTCCTACGAGCAGTACTTC
>TRBJ1-3|TRBV20-1|.|few
CSARDPGRASGNTIYF
TGCAGTGCTAGAGATCCAGGCAGGGCATCAGGAAACACCATATATTTT
>TRBJ2-1|TRBV2|.|.
CATSAGQSYNEQFF
TGTGCCACCAGCGCGGGACAGAGTTACAATGAGCAGTTCTTC
>TRBJ2-7|TRBV5-1|.|few
CASSLEAPFEQYF
TGCGCCAGCAGCTTGGAGGCCCCCTTCGAGCAGTACTTC
>TRBJ1-3|TRBV20-1|TRBD1|.
CSARDLQGASSGNTIYF
TGCAGTGCTAGAGATCTGCAGGGGGCCAGCTCTGGAAACACCATATATTTT
>TRBJ1-1|TRBV4-1|.|.
CASSQETGNTEAFF
TGTGCCAGCAGCCAAGAAACAGGGAACACTGAAGCTTTCTTT
>TRBJ2-7|TRBV7-9|.|once
CASSQDGGTPAYEQYF
TGCGCCAGCAGCCAAGATGGAGGGACACCCGCCTACGAGCAGTACTTC
>TRBJ1-5|TRBV12-3/TRBV12-4|.|few
CASSLQGGFGNQPQHF
TGTGCCAGCAGTTTACAGGGCGGTTTCGGCAATCAGCCCCAGCATTTT
>TRBJ1-6|TRBV20-1|.|many
CSASAGFDSPLHF
TGCAGTGCTAGCGCGGGCTTTGATTCACCCCTCCACTTT
>TRBJ1-4|TRBV3-1|.|few
CASSQDRTGKLFF
TGTGCCAGCAGCCAAGATCGGACGGGAAAACTGTTTTTT
>TRBJ2-5|TRBV29-1|TRBD2|many
CSVEDMGLAEYQETQYF
TGCAGCGTTGAAGACATGGGACTAGCGGAGTACCAAGAGACCCAGTACTTC
>TRBJ2-2|TRBV5-1|.|.
CASSSGYTGELFF
TGCGCCAGCAGCTCGGGGTACACCGGGGAGCTGTTTTTT
>TRBJ2-7|TRBV7-9|TRBD1|few
CASSPKEDRVYEQYF
TGTGCCAGCAGCCCCAAAGAAGACAGGGTCTACGAGCAGTACTTC
>TRBJ1-3|TRBV7-9|TRBD1|few
CASSLVPGGASGNTIYF
TGTGCCAGCAGCTTAGTGCCAGGGGGCGCCTCTGGAAACACCATATATTTT
>TRBJ2-5|TRBV5-1|TRBD2|.
CASSSPTSGETQYF
TGCGCCAGCAGCTCACCTACTAGCGGAGAGACCCAGTACTTC
>TRBJ1-5|TRBV12-3/TRBV12-4|.|few
CASSLGMIQPQHF
TGTGCCAGCAGTTTGGGGATGATTCAGCCCCAGCATTTT
>TRBJ2-7|TRBV20-1|.|.
CSAEARGRSYEQYF
TGCAGTGCTGAGGCGAGGGGCCGCTCCTACGAGCAGTACTTC
>TRBJ1-2|TRBV29-1|.|.
CSAEAGPEGYTF
TGCAGCGCTGAGGCGGGCCCAGAAGGCTACACCTTC
>TRBJ1-1|TRBV20-1|.|few
CSVGQPNTEAFF
TGCAGTGTAGGACAGCCTAACACTGAAGCTTTCTTT
>TRBJ2-2|TRBV7-3|TRBD2|few
CASSLTGGDTGELFF
TGTGCCAGCAGCTTAACGGGGGGGGACACCGGGGAGCTGTTTTTT
>TRBJ1-5|TRBV9|.|once
CASTRRPGLEQPQHF
TGTGCCAGCACCAGAAGGCCGGGATTAGAGCAGCCCCAGCATTTT
>TRBJ2-1|TRBV2|.|.
CASSDNGSGNEQFF
TGTGCCAGCAGTGATAACGGGAGCGGAAATGAGCAGTTCTTC
>TRBJ1-1|TRBV24-1|.|.
CATSDTSGTEAFF
TGTGCCACCAGTGATACTAGCGGGACTGAAGCTTTCTTT
>TRBJ1-5|TRBV5-4|.|few
CASSLGITDQPQHF
TGTGCCAGCAGCTTGGGGATCACCGATCAGCCCCAGCATTTT
>TRBJ1-6|TRBV25-1|.|.
CASSPRTVYSSPLHF
TGTGCCAGCAGCCCCCGGACGGTTTATAGTTCACCCCTCCACTTT
>TRBJ1-6|TRBV15|.|many
CATSRGGSPLHF
TGTGCCACCAGCAGAGGGGGCTCACCCCTCCACTTT
>TRBJ2-2|TRBV19|TRBD1|many
CASSMGTGNTGELFF
TGTGCCAGCAGCATGGGGACAGGGAACACCGGGGAGCTGTTTTTT
>TRBJ2-7|TRBV11-2|.|once
CASSLMQGGFSYEQYF
TGTGCCAGCAGCTTAATGCAGGGGGGTTTCTCCTACGAGCAGTACTTC
>TRBJ2-5|TRBV7-8|TRBD1|many
CASSRHRGEETQYF
TGTGCCAGCAGCCGGCACAGGGGAGAGGAGACCCAGTACTTC
>TRBJ1-1|TRBV29-1|.|.
CSVVPQGNTEAFF
TGCAGCGTTGTTCCACAGGGGAACACTGAAGCTTTCTTT
>TRBJ1-2|TRBV14|.|.
CASSQGGSAGGYTF
TGTGCCAGCAGCCAGGGAGGATCCGCCGGGGGCTACACCTTC
>TRBJ2-5|TRBV6-6|TRBD2|.
CASSYLLAAQGTQYF
TGTGCCAGCAGTTACCTACTAGCGGCCCAAGGGACCCAGTACTTC
>TRBJ1-1|TRBV25-1|.|.
CASSESGTEAYF
TGTGCCAGCAGTGAATCCGGGACTGAAGCTTACTTT
>TRBJ2-2|TRBV19|TRBD2|.
CASRGLAESNTGELFF
TGTGCCAGTAGGGGGCTAGCGGAGTCGAACACCGGGGAGCTGTTTTTT
>TRBJ1-1|TRBV13|.|many
CASTSPTEDTEAFF
TGTGCCAGCACCTCCCCGACGGAGGACACTGAAGCTTTCTTT
>TRBJ1-6|TRBV29-1|TRBD1|.
CSLAGGATSPLHF
TGCAGCTTAGCAGGGGGCGCGACTTCACCCCTCCACTTT
>TRBJ1-6|TRBV25-1|.|.
CTSSQEGVPPLHF
TGTACCAGCTCACAGGAGGGGGTTCCACCCCTCCACTTT
>TRBJ1-1|TRBV4-2|.|few
CASSQESYVRTEAFF
TGTGCCAGCAGCCAAGAAAGTTATGTGAGGACTGAAGCTTTCTTT
>TRBJ1-4|TRBV19|.|many
CASSIQKDIAKLFF
TGTGCCAGTAGTATCCAAAAGGACATCGCAAAACTGTTTTTT
>TRBJ1-1|TRBV29-1|.|.
CSVRVAAYF
TGCAGCGTCAGGGTTGCCGCTTACTTT